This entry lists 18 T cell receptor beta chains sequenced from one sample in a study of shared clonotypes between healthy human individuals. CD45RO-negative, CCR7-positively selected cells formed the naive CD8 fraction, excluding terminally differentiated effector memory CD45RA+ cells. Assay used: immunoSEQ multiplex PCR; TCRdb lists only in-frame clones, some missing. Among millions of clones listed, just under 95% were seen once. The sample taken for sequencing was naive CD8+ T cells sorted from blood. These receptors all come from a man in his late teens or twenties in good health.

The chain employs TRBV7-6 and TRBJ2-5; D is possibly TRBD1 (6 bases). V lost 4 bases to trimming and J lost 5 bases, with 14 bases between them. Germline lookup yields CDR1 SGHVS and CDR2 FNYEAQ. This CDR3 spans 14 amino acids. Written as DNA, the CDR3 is TGTGCCAGCAGCTCGTCAGGGGCAGCGGAGACCCAGTACTTC. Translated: CASSSSGAAETQYF.

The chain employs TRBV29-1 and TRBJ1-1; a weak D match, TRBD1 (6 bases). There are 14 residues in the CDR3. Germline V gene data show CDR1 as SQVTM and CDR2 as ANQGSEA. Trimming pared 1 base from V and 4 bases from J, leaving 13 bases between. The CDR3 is CSVEGTAQSTEAFF. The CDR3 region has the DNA TGCAGCGTTGAAGGGACAGCTCAAAGCACTGAAGCTTTCTTT.

Here the CDR3 reads CAISQNLDGSNQPQHF. The DNA of the CDR3 is TGTGCCATCAGTCAAAACTTGGACGGTAGCAATCAGCCCCAGCATTTT. The chain couples TRBV10-3 to TRBJ1-5; no definite D call. The V gene's germline CDR1 is ENHRY and CDR2 SYGVKD. This CDR3 has 16 residues. Trimming removed 5 bases at V and 0 bases at J, with 14 bases between.

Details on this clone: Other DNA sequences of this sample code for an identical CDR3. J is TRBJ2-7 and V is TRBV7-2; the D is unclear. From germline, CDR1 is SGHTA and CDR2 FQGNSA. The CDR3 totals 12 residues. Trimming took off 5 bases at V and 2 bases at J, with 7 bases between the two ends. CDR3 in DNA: TGTGCCAGCAGCCCCGGAACCTACGAGCAGTACTTC. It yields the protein CASSPGTYEQYF.

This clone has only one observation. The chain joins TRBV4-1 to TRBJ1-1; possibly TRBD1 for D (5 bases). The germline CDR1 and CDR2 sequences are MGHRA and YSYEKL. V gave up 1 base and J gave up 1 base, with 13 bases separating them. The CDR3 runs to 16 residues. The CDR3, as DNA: TGCGCCAGCAGCCAAGTGAGTGCGGGGGAGAACACTGAAGCTTTCTTT. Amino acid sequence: CASSQVSAGENTEAFF.

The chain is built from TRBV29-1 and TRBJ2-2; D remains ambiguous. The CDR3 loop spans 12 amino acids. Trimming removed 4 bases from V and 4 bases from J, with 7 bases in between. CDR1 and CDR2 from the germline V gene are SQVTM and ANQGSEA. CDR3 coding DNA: TGCAGCGTTGGGCACCGCACCGGGGAGCTGTTTTTT. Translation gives CSVGHRTGELFF.

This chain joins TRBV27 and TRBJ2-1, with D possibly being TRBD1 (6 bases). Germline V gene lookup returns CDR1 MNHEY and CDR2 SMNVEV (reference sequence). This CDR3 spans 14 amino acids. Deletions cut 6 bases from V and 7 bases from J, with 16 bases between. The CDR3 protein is CASRQTGLGNEQFF. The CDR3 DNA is TGTGCCAGCAGGCAAACAGGGTTGGGTAATGAGCAGTTCTTC.

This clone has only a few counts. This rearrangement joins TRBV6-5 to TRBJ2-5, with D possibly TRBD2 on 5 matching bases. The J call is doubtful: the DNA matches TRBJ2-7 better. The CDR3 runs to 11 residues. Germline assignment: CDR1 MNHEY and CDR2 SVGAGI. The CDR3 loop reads CASRTLYEQYF. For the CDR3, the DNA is TGTGCCAGCCGGACTCTCTACGAGCAGTACTTC.

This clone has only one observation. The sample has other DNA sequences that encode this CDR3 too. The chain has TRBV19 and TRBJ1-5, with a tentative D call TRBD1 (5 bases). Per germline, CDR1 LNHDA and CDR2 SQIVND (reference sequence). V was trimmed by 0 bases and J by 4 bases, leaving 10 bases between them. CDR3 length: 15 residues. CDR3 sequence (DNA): TGTGCCAGTAGTATAGACAGGGAGGGGAATCAGCCCCAGCATTTT. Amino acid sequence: CASSIDREGNQPQHF.

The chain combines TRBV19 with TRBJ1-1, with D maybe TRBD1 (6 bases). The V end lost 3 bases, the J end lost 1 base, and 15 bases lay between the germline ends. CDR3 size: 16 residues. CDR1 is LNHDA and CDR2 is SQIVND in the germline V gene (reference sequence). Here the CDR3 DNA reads TGTGCCAGTAGTATTAGGGGAGGGACACCGAACACTGAAGCTTTCTTT. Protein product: CASSIRGGTPNTEAFF.

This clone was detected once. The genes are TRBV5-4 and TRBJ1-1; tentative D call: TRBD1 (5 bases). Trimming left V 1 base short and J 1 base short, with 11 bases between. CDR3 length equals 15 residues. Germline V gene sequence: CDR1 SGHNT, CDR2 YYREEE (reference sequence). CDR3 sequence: CASSLRGVENTEAFF. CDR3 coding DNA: TGTGCCAGCAGCTTGCGGGGGGTCGAGAACACTGAAGCTTTCTTT. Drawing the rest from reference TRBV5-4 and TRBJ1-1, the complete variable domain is ETGVTQSPTHLIKTRGQQVTLRCSSQSGHNTVSWYQQALGQGPQFIFQYYREEENGRGNFPPRFSGLQFPNYSSELNVNALELDDSALYLCASSLRGVENTEAFFGQGTRLTVV.

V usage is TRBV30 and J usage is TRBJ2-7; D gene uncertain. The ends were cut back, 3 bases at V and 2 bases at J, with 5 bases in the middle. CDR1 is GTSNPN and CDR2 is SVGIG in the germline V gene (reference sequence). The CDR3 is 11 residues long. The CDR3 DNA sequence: TGTGCCTGGAGCGGAACCTACGAGCAGTACTTC. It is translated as CAWSGTYEQYF. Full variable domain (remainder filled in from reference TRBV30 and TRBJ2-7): SQTIHQWPATLVQPVGSPLSLECTVEGTSNPNLYWYRQAAGRGLQLLFYSVGIGQISSEVPQNLSASRPQDRQFILSSKKLLLSDSGFYLCAWSGTYEQYFGPGTRLTVT.

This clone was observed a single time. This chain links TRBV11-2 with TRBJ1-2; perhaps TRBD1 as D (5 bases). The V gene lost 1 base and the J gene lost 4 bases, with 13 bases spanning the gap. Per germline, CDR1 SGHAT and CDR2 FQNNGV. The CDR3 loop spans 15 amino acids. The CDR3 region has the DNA TGTGCCAGCAGCTTAGCGACAGAAGTTGCCTATGGCTACACCTTC. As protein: CASSLATEVAYGYTF.

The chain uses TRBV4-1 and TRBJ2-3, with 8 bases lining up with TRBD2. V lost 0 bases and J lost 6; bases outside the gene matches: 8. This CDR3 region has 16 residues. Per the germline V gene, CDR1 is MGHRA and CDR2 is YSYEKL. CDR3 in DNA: TGCGCCAGCAGCCAAGAAGGTAGCGGGGAGGAGGATACGCAGTATTTT. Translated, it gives CASSQEGSGEEDTQYF.

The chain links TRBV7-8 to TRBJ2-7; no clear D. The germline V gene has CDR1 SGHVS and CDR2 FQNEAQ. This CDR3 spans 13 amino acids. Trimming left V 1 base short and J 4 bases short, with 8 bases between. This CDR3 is CASSLGVQYEQYF. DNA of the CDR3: TGTGCCAGCAGCTTAGGAGTCCAATACGAGCAGTACTTC.

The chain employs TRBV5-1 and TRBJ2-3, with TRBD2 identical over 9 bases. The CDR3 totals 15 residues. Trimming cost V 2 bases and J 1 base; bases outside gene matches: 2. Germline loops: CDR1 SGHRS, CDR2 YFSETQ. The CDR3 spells CASSFRLAGTDTQYF. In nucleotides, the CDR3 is TGCGCCAGCAGCTTTCGACTAGCGGGCACAGATACGCAGTATTTT.

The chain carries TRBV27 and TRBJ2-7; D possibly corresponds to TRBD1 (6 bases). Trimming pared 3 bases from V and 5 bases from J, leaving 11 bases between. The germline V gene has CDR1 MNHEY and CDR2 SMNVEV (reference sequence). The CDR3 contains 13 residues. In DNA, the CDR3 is TGTGCCAGCAGTTTCATGACAGGCGACGAGCAGTACTTC. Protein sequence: CASSFMTGDEQYF.

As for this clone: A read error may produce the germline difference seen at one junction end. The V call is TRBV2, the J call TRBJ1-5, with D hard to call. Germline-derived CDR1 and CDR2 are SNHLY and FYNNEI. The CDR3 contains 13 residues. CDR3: CASNGLSNQPRHF. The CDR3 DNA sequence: TGTGCCAGCAACGGCCTTAGCAATCAGCCCCGGCATTTT.